Below, 6 T cell receptor beta chains from the same sample are listed, as sequenced in a study of Ad26.COV2.S vaccination and SARS-CoV-2 variants. The data were produced by immunoSEQ multiplex PCR, yet TCRdb's version contains in-frame clones alone and is incomplete. The sample consists of 300,000 to 350,000 clones, about nine tenths of them appearing once. Treatment indicated: some 20 received Ad26.COV2.S at low or high dose, single or two shots; 5 received placebo; per-sample allocation not given. On day 63 after the first injection, vaccine and placebo recipients gave samples. Material: peripheral blood, obtained in a trial of Ad26.COV2.S vaccine versus placebo. The receptors here all came from a person aged 18-65 years who received the Ad26.COV2.S COVID-19 vaccine or a placebo.

The chain combines TRBV5-1 with TRBJ2-1; 7 bases line up with TRBD1. The CDR3 runs 15 residues. Germline CDR1 and CDR2: SGHRS and YFSETQ. The V gene end was trimmed by 5 bases and the J gene end by 5 bases; junction bases not matched to a gene: 10. The CDR3 nucleotides read TGCGCCAGCAGATCCCGACAGGGTCTGAACAATGAGCAGTTCTTC. This sequence encodes CASRSRQGLNNEQFF. Based on the CDR3 plus reference TRBV5-1 and TRBJ2-1, the full variable domain is KAGVTQTPRYLIKTRGQQVTLSCSPISGHRSVSWYQQTPGQGLQFLFEYFSETQRNKGNFPGRFSGRQFSNSRSEMNVSTLELGDSALYLCASRSRQGLNNEQFFGPGTRLTVL.

The V call is TRBV7-9, the J call TRBJ1-1; 10 bases fit TRBD1. Per the germline V gene, CDR1 is SEHNR and CDR2 is FQNEAQ (reference sequence). The ends lost 2 bases at V and 7 bases at J; junction bases unmatched: 4. The CDR3 extends over 14 amino acids. CDR3 coding DNA: TGTGCCAGCAGCTTATTGGGACAGGGGAGTGAAGCTTTCTTT. This encodes CASSLLGQGSEAFF.

The J gene is TRBJ1-3, the V gene TRBV7-7; D possibly corresponds to TRBD1 (5 bases). Germline CDR1 and CDR2: SSHAT and FNYEAQ (reference sequence). The CDR3 loop spans 15 amino acids. The germline V and J ends were trimmed by 4 bases and 4 bases, with 14 bases remaining between them. As DNA, the CDR3 is TGTGCCAGCAGCTCGGAGGCAGGGAGCGGAAACACCATATATTTT. Protein sequence: CASSSEAGSGNTIYF.

The chain uses TRBV6-6 and TRBJ2-7; D remains ambiguous. This CDR3 has 13 amino acids. The germline gives CDR1 MNHNY, CDR2 SVGAGI (reference sequence). Trimming removed 5 bases from V and 4 bases from J, with 12 bases in between. CDR3 sequence (DNA): TGTGCCAGCAGTCCCGGCGGCGGTTACGAGCAGTACGTC. Protein product: CASSPGGGYEQYV.

The rearrangement joins TRBV11-2 to TRBJ2-7; a possible D gene is TRBD1 (6 bases). Germline V gene sequence: CDR1 SGHAT, CDR2 FQNNGV. This CDR3 has 15 residues. V lost 0 bases to trimming and J lost 1 base, with 10 bases between them. In DNA, the CDR3 is TGTGCCAGCAGCTTAGAAGCCCAGGGGTCCTACGAGCAGTACTTC. It encodes CASSLEAQGSYEQYF.

This clone appeared a few times. The chain links TRBV7-2 to TRBJ1-1; D gene ambiguous. V shed 4 bases and J shed 1 base, with 10 bases lying between them. The germline gives CDR1 SGHTA, CDR2 FQGNSA. This CDR3 region has 14 residues. CDR3 DNA sequence: TGTGCCAGCAGCTCCCTCGGGCCGAACACTGAAGCTTTCTTT. Amino acid sequence: CASSSLGPNTEAFF.